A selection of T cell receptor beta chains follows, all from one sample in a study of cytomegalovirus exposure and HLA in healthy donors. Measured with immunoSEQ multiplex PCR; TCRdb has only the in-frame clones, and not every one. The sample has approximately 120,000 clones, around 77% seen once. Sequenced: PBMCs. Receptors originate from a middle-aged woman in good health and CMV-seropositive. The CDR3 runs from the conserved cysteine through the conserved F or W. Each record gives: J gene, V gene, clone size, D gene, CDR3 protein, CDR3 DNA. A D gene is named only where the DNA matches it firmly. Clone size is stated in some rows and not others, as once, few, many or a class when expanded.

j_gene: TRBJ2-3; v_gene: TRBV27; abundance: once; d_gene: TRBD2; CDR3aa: CATGTSEADTQYF; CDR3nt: TGTGCCACCGGGACTAGCGAAGCAGATACGCAGTATTTT
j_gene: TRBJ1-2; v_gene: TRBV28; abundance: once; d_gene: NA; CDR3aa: CASSQQGNYGYTF; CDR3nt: TGTGCCAGCAGCCAACAGGGTAACTATGGCTACACCTTC
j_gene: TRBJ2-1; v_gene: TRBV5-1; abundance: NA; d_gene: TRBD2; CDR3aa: CASLGPGLGSYNEQFF; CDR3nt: TGCGCCAGCTTGGGACCCGGACTAGGTAGTTACAATGAGCAGTTCTTC
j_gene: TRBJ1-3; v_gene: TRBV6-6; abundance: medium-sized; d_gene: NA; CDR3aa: CASSNRDSGNTIYF; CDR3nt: TGTGCCAGCAGTAACAGGGACTCTGGAAACACCATATATTTT
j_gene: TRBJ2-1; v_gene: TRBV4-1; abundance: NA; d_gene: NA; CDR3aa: CASSQEYSWGEEQFF; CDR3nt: TGCGCCAGCAGCCAAGAATATAGTTGGGGGGAGGAGCAGTTCTTC
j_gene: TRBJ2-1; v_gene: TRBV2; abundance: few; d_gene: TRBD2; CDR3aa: CASSGGAGGGNGQFF; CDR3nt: TGTGCCAGCAGTGGAGGAGCGGGAGGCGGGAATGGGCAGTTCTTC
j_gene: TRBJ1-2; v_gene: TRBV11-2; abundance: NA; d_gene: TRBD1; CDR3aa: CASSFTGTGAYGYTF; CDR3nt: TGTGCCAGCAGCTTTACCGGGACAGGGGCATATGGCTACACCTTC
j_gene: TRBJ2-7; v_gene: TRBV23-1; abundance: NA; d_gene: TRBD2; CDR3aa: CASSHSPSGTSGSSSYEQYF; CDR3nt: TGCGCCAGCAGTCACTCCCCCTCCGGGACTAGCGGGTCCAGCTCCTACGAGCAGTACTTC
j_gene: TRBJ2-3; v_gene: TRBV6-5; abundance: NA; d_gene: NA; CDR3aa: CASSARGGGDTQYF; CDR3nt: TGTGCCAGCAGTGCCAGGGGAGGGGGAGATACGCAGTATTTT
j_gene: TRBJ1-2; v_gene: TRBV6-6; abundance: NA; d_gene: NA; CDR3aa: CASSGRGESNYGYTF; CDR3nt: TGTGCCAGCAGTGGGAGGGGCGAGTCTAACTATGGCTACACCTTC
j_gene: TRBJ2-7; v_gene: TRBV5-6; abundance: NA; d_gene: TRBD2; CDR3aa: CASSLAGVYEQYF; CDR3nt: TGTGCCAGCAGCTTAGCGGGGGTCTACGAGCAGTACTTC
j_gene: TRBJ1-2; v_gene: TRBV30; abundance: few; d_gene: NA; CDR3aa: CAWSVFLLSGSYGYTF; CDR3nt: TGTGCCTGGAGTGTATTTCTCCTCTCAGGCAGCTATGGCTACACCTTC
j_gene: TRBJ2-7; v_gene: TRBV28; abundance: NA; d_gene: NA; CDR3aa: CASRQTSRRTYEQYF; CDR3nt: TGTGCCAGCAGGCAAACTAGCAGAAGGACCTACGAGCAGTACTTC
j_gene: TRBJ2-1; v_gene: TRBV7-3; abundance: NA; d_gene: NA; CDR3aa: CASSLIDSGEQFF; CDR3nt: TGTGCCAGCAGCCTTATAGACAGTGGAGAGCAGTTCTTC
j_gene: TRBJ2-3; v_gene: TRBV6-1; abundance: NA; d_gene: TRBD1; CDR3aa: CASSEDFGTGVSSDTQYF; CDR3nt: TGTGCCAGCAGTGAAGACTTTGGGACAGGCGTCAGTTCAGATACGCAGTATTTT
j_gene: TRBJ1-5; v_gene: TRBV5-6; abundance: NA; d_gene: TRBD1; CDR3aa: CASSSDRGRSNQPQHF; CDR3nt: TGTGCCAGCAGCTCGGACAGGGGGCGAAGCAATCAGCCCCAGCATTTT
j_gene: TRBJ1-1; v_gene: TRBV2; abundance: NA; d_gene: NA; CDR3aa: CASRETGGNTEAFF; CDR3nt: TGTGCCAGCAGGGAGACAGGAGGGAACACTGAAGCTTTCTTT
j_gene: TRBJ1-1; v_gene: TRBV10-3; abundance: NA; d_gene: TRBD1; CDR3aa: CAISHSSGQGNTEAFF; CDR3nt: TGTGCCATCAGCCATTCTTCGGGACAGGGGAACACTGAAGCTTTCTTT
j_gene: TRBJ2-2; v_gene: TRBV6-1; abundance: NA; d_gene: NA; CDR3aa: CASRGAVMGTGELFF; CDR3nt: TGTGCCAGCAGGGGGGCCGTTATGGGCACCGGGGAGCTGTTTTTT
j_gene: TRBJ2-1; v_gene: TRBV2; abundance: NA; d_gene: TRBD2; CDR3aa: CASRRISGMPFF; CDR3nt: TGTGCCAGCAGACGAATCAGCGGGATGCCGTTCTTC
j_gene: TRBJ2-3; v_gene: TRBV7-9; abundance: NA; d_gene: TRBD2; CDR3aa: CASSRGLAGGLTQYF; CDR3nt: TGTGCCAGCAGCCGGGGACTAGCGGGAGGGCTTACGCAGTATTTT
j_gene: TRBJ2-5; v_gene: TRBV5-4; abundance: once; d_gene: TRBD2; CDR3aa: CASSWRLAGEETQYF; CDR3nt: TGTGCCAGCAGCTGGCGACTAGCGGGAGAGGAGACCCAGTACTTC
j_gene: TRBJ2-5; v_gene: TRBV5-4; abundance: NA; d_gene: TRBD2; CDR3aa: CASSSAGRGETQYF; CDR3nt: TGTGCCAGCAGCTCAGCAGGGAGGGGAGAGACCCAGTACTTC
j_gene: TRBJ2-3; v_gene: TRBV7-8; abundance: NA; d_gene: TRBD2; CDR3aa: CASSLTGTSGDTQYF; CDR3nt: TGTGCCAGCAGCTTGACCGGGACTAGCGGCGATACGCAGTATTTT